This is a list of T cell receptor beta chains from one sample in a study of shared clonotypes between healthy human individuals. This table comes from immunoSEQ multiplex PCR, and its TCRdb copy is limited to in-frame clones, with some not included. Counted here are over 950,000 clones, around 77% occurring once; the ten biggest clones make up 0.89%. Sequenced sample: memory CD4+ T cells from PBMCs. These TCRs come from a man between 18 and 35 years old in good health. Some clones in this sample may be carry-over from other donors' samples. The CDR3 runs from the conserved cysteine through the conserved F or W. A D gene is named only where the DNA matches it firmly. Not every row has a clone size; where given, it reads once, few, many or a size class.

TRBV28	NA	TRBD2	TRBJ2-7	CASRPGTSMYEQYF	TGTGCCAGCAGACCCGGGACTAGCATGTACGAGCAGTACTTC
TRBV30	few	NA	TRBJ2-3	CAWFRGSTDTQYF	TGTGCCTGGTTCCGCGGTAGCACAGATACGCAGTATTTT
TRBV9	NA	NA	TRBJ1-6	CASSVEGAYNSPLHF	TGTGCCAGCAGCGTAGAGGGAGCCTATAATTCACCCCTCCACTTT
TRBV28	NA	TRBD2	TRBJ2-7	CASSSGGTSGSHEQYF	TGTGCCAGCAGTTCCGGGGGGACTAGCGGGAGTCACGAGCAGTACTTC
TRBV19	once	TRBD2	TRBJ2-4	CASSTRTSWTRGAKNIQYF	TGTGCCAGTAGTACTCGGACTAGCTGGACCCGCGGGGCCAAAAACATTCAGTACTTC
TRBV5-1	NA	TRBD2	TRBJ2-1	CASRVREGGEQFF	TGCGCCAGCAGGGTGCGGGAGGGCGGGGAGCAGTTCTTC
TRBV11-3	NA	NA	TRBJ2-1	CASRGCSSYNEQFF	TGTGCCAGCAGGGGCTGTAGCTCCTACAATGAGCAGTTCTTC
TRBV5-4	NA	NA	TRBJ1-2	CASSLGPGGYTF	TGTGCCAGCAGCTTGGGACCCGGCGGCTACACCTTC
TRBV15	NA	TRBD2	TRBJ2-3	CATSRDRGTSGRDTQYF	TGTGCCACCAGCAGAGATCGGGGGACTAGCGGGAGGGATACGCAGTATTTT
TRBV7-9	few	TRBD1	TRBJ1-3	CASSSDDRGSGNTIYF	TGTGCCAGCAGCTCGGACGACAGGGGCTCTGGAAACACCATATATTTT
TRBV28	many	NA	TRBJ1-2	CASSTQLGGYGYTF	TGTGCCAGCAGTACCCAACTTGGGGGCTATGGCTACACCTTC
TRBV28	NA	TRBD2	TRBJ2-5	CASSLGAKGASGRARETQYF	TGTGCCAGCAGTTTAGGGGCGAAGGGAGCTAGCGGGAGGGCCCGGGAGACCCAGTACTTC
TRBV2	NA	NA	TRBJ2-7	CASTILQGALEQYF	TGTGCCAGCACAATACTCCAGGGTGCTCTCGAGCAGTACTTC
TRBV18	NA	NA	TRBJ1-4	CASSPEQRTPGIGTNEKLFF	TGTGCCAGCTCCCCAGAGCAGAGGACGCCGGGTATCGGCACTAATGAAAAACTGTTTTTT
TRBV2	NA	NA	TRBJ1-5	CASSRRGNSNQPQHF	TGTGCCAGCAGCCGACGGGGAAATAGCAATCAGCCCCAGCATTTT
TRBV15	NA	TRBD2	TRBJ2-7	CATSASRTSGTYEQYF	TGTGCCACCAGCGCCTCAAGGACTAGCGGTACCTACGAGCAGTACTTC
TRBV19	NA	NA	TRBJ1-2	CASSMDEGLYGYTF	TGTGCCAGTAGTATGGATGAGGGGCTTTATGGCTACACCTTC
TRBV7-2	NA	NA	TRBJ2-5	CASSAQNSKETQYF	TGTGCCAGCAGCGCACAGAACTCAAAAGAGACCCAGTACTTC
TRBV5-1	NA	TRBD2	TRBJ2-3	CASSMGLAGTDTQYF	TGCGCCAGCAGCATGGGACTAGCGGGCACAGATACGCAGTATTTT
TRBV4-1	once	NA	TRBJ2-1	CASSPRGSGGSNEQFF	TGCGCCAGCAGCCCCCGGGGTAGCGGAGGGTCCAATGAGCAGTTCTTC
TRBV4-1	NA	TRBD1	TRBJ2-7	CASSHGVMGVTGGKSYEQYF	TGCGCCAGCAGCCACGGAGTAATGGGGGTTACAGGGGGCAAGTCCTACGAGCAGTACTTC
TRBV28	NA	TRBD1	TRBJ2-7	CASGTGGLYEQYF	TGTGCCAGTGGAACAGGGGGCCTCTACGAGCAGTACTTC
TRBV11-3	once	TRBD1	TRBJ2-1	CASSAGQGARNEQFF	TGTGCCAGCAGCGCAGGACAGGGGGCAAGGAATGAGCAGTTCTTC
TRBV7-3	NA	TRBD2	TRBJ2-1	CASSATGTSGLNEQFF	TGTGCCAGCAGCGCCACCGGGACTAGCGGACTCAATGAGCAGTTCTTC
TRBV6-1	NA	NA	TRBJ1-1	CASTWTVNTEAFF	TGTGCCAGCACTTGGACGGTAAACACTGAAGCTTTCTTT
TRBV28	NA	NA	TRBJ2-5	CASNNRGSQETQYF	TGTGCCAGCAATAATCGGGGGTCTCAAGAGACCCAGTACTTC
TRBV11-2	few	NA	TRBJ2-2	CASSSLRQNTGELFF	TGTGCCAGCAGCTCTCTACGGCAGAACACCGGGGAGCTGTTTTTT
TRBV11-2	NA	TRBD2	TRBJ2-5	CASSPAGNGGETQYF	TGTGCCAGCAGCCCAGCGGGAAATGGGGGGGAGACCCAGTACTTC
TRBV28	NA	NA	TRBJ1-4	CASSLQGATNEKLFF	TGTGCCAGCAGTTTACAGGGTGCAACTAATGAAAAACTGTTTTTT
TRBV28	NA	NA	TRBJ2-3	CASSSPVADTQYF	TGTGCCAGCAGTTCACCCGTGGCAGATACGCAGTATTTT
TRBV7-6	NA	TRBD2	TRBJ2-3	CASSLGASGSTDTQYF	TGTGCCAGCAGCTTAGGGGCTAGCGGGAGCACAGATACGCAGTATTTT
TRBV5-8	NA	TRBD1	TRBJ2-1	CASSLGQDRGLDEQFF	TGTGCCAGCAGCTTGGGTCAGGACAGGGGGCTCGATGAGCAGTTCTTC
TRBV29-1	NA	NA	TRBJ2-2	CSVGGVLNTGELFF	TGCAGCGTTGGGGGTGTATTAAACACCGGGGAGCTGTTTTTT
TRBV4-1	NA	TRBD1	TRBJ1-4	CASSQVGQTNEKLFF	TGCGCCAGCAGCCAAGTGGGACAGACTAATGAAAAACTGTTTTTT
TRBV5-4	NA	NA	TRBJ2-1	CASSLTESGEQFF	TGTGCCAGCAGCTTGACGGAGAGCGGTGAGCAGTTCTTC
TRBV5-1	NA	TRBD2	TRBJ2-7	CASSLSLAGVAYEQYF	TGCGCCAGCAGCTTGAGCCTAGCGGGAGTGGCCTACGAGCAGTACTTC
TRBV28	NA	NA	TRBJ2-2	CASSFQNTGELFF	TGTGCCAGCAGTTTTCAGAACACCGGGGAGCTGTTTTTT
TRBV6-6	NA	NA	TRBJ2-7	CASSRAAGSYEQYF	TGTGCCAGCAGCCGTGCGGCGGGATCCTACGAGCAGTACTTC
TRBV5-8	once	NA	TRBJ1-1	CASSLGVGNTEAFF	TGTGCCAGCAGCTTGGGGGTGGGAAACACTGAAGCTTTCTTT
TRBV7-2	NA	NA	TRBJ2-2	CASSLVQGSWDNTGELFF	TGTGCCAGCAGCTTAGTACAGGGAAGTTGGGATAACACCGGGGAGCTGTTTTTT
TRBV7-2	once	TRBD1	TRBJ1-2	CASSLAGTVPLGGYTF	TGTGCCAGCAGCTTAGCTGGGACAGTTCCCTTGGGGGGCTACACCTTC
TRBV7-3	once	NA	TRBJ2-4	CASSLGSPTMGNIQYF	TGTGCCAGCAGCCTCGGTTCGCCTACTATGGGAAACATTCAGTACTTC
TRBV28	NA	TRBD2	TRBJ2-4	CASSPLGGTSGARNIQYF	TGTGCCAGCAGCCCGCTCGGGGGGACTAGCGGTGCAAGGAACATTCAGTACTTC
TRBV2	NA	NA	TRBJ1-1	CASSHGEGDTEAFF	TGTGCCAGCAGCCACGGGGAGGGGGACACTGAAGCTTTCTTT
TRBV28	NA	NA	TRBJ1-1	CASSTGLNTEAFF	TGTGCCAGCAGTACCGGGCTGAACACTGAAGCTTTCTTT
TRBV28	NA	NA	TRBJ2-7	CASGLGIKEYEQYF	TGTGCCAGCGGGTTGGGAATTAAGGAATACGAGCAGTACTTC
TRBV6-5	NA	NA	TRBJ1-1	CASRRGGTEAFF	TGTGCCAGCAGGCGGGGAGGGACTGAAGCTTTCTTT
TRBV6-6	NA	TRBD2	TRBJ2-7	CASGSPTSTYEQYF	TGTGCCAGCGGCTCGCCGACTAGCACTTACGAGCAGTACTTC
TRBV7-9	NA	TRBD2	TRBJ2-3	CASSLDGLAGATDTQYF	TGTGCCAGCAGCTTAGACGGGCTAGCGGGAGCCACAGATACGCAGTATTTT
TRBV27	NA	TRBD2	TRBJ2-7	CASSLWREDEQYF	TGTGCCAGCAGTTTATGGCGGGAGGACGAGCAGTACTTC
TRBV7-2	NA	TRBD1	TRBJ1-2	CASSGRDRGLLANYGYTF	TGTGCCAGCAGCGGCCGGGACAGGGGCCTCTTGGCTAACTATGGCTACACCTTC
TRBV10-3	NA	NA	TRBJ2-6	CAIKPHATIELSGANVLTF	TGTGCCATCAAGCCCCACGCGACAATCGAATTGTCTGGGGCCAACGTCCTGACTTTC
TRBV7-2	NA	TRBD1	TRBJ1-5	CASSLGRLTGASNQPQHF	TGTGCCAGCAGCTTAGGTCGATTGACAGGGGCTAGCAATCAGCCCCAGCATTTT
TRBV5-4	NA	TRBD1	TRBJ2-7	CASSLTGGEQYF	TGTGCCAGCAGCCTGACAGGGGGCGAGCAGTACTTC
TRBV4-1	NA	NA	TRBJ2-3	CASSPGRGSGSTDTQYF	TGCGCCAGCAGCCCCGGACGTGGTAGCGGAAGCACAGATACGCAGTATTTT